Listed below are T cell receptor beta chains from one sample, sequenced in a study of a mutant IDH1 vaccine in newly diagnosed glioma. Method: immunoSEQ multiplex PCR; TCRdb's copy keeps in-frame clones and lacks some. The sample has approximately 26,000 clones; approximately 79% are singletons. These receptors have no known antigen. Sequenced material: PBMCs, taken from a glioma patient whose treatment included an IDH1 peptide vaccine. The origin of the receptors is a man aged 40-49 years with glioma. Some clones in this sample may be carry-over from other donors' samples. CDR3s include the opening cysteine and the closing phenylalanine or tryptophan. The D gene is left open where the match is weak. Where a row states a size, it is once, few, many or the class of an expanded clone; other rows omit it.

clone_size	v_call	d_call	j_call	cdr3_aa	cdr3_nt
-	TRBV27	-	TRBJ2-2	CASSFSGAANTGELFF	TGTGCCAGCAGTTTTTCTGGGGCAGCGAACACCGGGGAGCTGTTTTTT
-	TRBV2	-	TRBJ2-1	CATRQDSYNEQFF	TGTGCCACCCGACAGGATTCCTACAATGAGCAGTTCTTC
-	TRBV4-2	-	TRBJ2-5	CASSQESETQYF	TGTGCCAGCAGCCAAGAGTCCGAGACCCAGTACTTC
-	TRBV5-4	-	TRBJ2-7	CASSLWTGPYEQYF	TGTGCCAGCAGCCTATGGACGGGGCCCTACGAGCAGTACTTC
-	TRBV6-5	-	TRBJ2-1	CASTPPGEGGQFF	TGTGCCAGCACCCCCCCGGGCGAGGGAGGACAGTTCTTC
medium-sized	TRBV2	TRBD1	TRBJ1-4	CASSLGQGKSNEKLFF	TGTGCCAGCAGTCTCGGACAGGGAAAGTCTAATGAAAAACTGTTTTTT
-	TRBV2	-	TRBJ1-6	CASSAPGEGSPLHF	TGTGCCAGCAGTGCGCCAGGGGAGGGGTCACCCCTCCACTTT
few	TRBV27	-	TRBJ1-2	CASSLVGAGDGYTF	TGTGCCAGCAGTTTAGTAGGGGCGGGGGATGGCTACACCTTC
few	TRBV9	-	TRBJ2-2	CASRVGGIGELFF	TGTGCCAGCAGAGTCGGGGGAATCGGGGAGCTGTTTTTT
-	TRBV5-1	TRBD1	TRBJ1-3	CASSKATGGSGNTIYF	TGCGCCAGCAGCAAAGCGACAGGGGGCTCTGGAAACACCATATATTTT
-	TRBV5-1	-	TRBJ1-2	CASRYDYQINYGYTF	TGCGCCAGCCGATATGATTATCAGATTAACTATGGCTACACCTTC
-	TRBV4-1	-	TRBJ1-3	CASRRTGGAWNTIYF	TGCGCCAGCAGGCGAACGGGGGGCGCGTGGAACACCATATATTTT
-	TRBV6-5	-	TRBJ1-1	CASSRQVGYTEAFF	TGTGCCAGCAGCCGACAGGTAGGGTACACTGAAGCTTTCTTT
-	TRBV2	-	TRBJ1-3	CASRSSNRGNTIYF	TGTGCCAGCAGATCCAGTAACAGGGGAAACACCATATATTTT
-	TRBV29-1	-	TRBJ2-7	CSVDGGFGEQYF	TGCAGCGTTGATGGTGGGTTCGGCGAGCAGTACTTC
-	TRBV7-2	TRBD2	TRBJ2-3	CASSWGTSGGTDTQYF	TGTGCCAGCAGCTGGGGGACTAGCGGGGGCACAGATACGCAGTATTTT
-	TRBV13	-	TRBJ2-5	CASSPQGSAETQYF	TGTGCCAGCAGCCCGCAGGGGAGCGCAGAGACCCAGTACTTC
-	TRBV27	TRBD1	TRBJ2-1	CASSPGDSYNEQFF	TGTGCCAGCAGTCCCGGGGACAGCTACAATGAGCAGTTCTTC
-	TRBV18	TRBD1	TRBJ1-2	CASSPPGRGIGYTF	TGTGCCAGCTCACCACCGGGCAGGGGGATTGGCTACACCTTC
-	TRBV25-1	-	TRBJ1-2	CASSERHREDYGYTF	TGTGCCAGCAGTGAACGGCACAGGGAGGACTATGGCTACACCTTC
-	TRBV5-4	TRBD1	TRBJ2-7	CASSSGTVNTYEQYF	TGTGCCAGCAGTTCCGGGACAGTGAACACCTACGAGCAGTACTTC
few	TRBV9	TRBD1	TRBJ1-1	CASSPRTGADTEAFF	TGTGCCAGCAGCCCAAGGACAGGGGCTGATACTGAAGCTTTCTTT
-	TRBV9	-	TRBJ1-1	CASSVGGDGMTEAFF	TGTGCCAGCAGCGTAGGAGGGGATGGGATGACTGAAGCTTTCTTT
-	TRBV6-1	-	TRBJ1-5	CASRVGTFSNQPQHF	TGTGCCAGCAGAGTCGGGACTTTCAGCAATCAGCCCCAGCATTTT
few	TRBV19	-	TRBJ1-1	CASSIPEAFF	TGTGCCAGTAGTATCCCTGAAGCTTTCTTT
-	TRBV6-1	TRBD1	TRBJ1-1	CASRITGGTEAFF	TGTGCCAGCAGGATTACAGGGGGCACTGAAGCTTTCTTT
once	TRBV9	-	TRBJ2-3	CASRGGVSTDTQYF	TGTGCCAGCAGGGGCGGGGTCTCCACAGATACGCAGTATTTT
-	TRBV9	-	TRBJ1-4	CASSVGGRRNEKLFF	TGTGCCAGCAGCGTCGGGGGGAGGAGGAATGAAAAACTGTTTTTT
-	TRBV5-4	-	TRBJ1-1	CASSPLENTEAFF	TGTGCCAGCAGCCCCTTGGAGAACACTGAAGCTTTCTTT
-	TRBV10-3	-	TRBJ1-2	CATMDLTANYGYTF	TGTGCCACTATGGACCTCACTGCCAACTATGGCTACACCTTC
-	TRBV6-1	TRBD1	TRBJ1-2	CASSEVGQAYGYTF	TGTGCCAGCAGTGAAGTCGGACAGGCCTATGGCTACACCTTC
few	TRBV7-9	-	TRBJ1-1	CASSSDGLAGTEAFF	TGTGCCAGCAGCTCCGACGGATTGGCGGGGACTGAAGCTTTCTTT
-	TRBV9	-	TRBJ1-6	CASSRSGIGSPLHF	TGTGCCAGCAGCCGGTCGGGGATCGGGTCACCCCTCCACTTT
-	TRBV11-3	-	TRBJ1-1	CASSPGGDTEAFF	TGTGCCAGCAGCCCCGGGGGGGACACTGAAGCTTTCTTT
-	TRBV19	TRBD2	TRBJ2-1	CASNPGLAGGYNEQFF	TGTGCCTCCAACCCGGGACTAGCGGGGGGCTACAATGAGCAGTTCTTC
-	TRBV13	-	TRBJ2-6	CASSQGSGANVLTF	TGTGCCAGCAGCCAGGGCTCTGGGGCCAACGTCCTGACTTTC
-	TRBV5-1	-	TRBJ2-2	CASSLTAGPNTGELFF	TGCGCCAGCAGCCTGACGGCGGGGCCGAACACCGGGGAGCTGTTTTTT
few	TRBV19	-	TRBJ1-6	CASSIAPRDGSPLHF	TGTGCCAGTAGTATAGCCCCCAGGGACGGTTCACCCCTCCACTTT